This T cell receptor (beta chain) stems from a study of blood T cell repertoires in COVID-19. Overall study context: Spain, Italy and the United States supplied samples that represented acute and convalescent COVID-19. PBMCs, B-cell-depleted T cells, or T cells were the source of the cDNA or gDNA that made up the material.

Authors' analysis steps: Reference gene primers were amplified, and this amplification served to estimate nucleated cell counts. Profiled with immunoSEQ multiplex PCR; TCRdb holds only in-frame clones, not every one. From that table come the V and J calls and clone size; the DNA was used to work out D and trimming. The profile covers about 140,000 clones, with around four fifths appearing a single time and less than 5% taken by the ten largest. The CDR3 runs to 17 residues. Germline loops: CDR1 KGHSH, CDR2 LQKENI. V dropped 1 base and J dropped 7 bases, with 22 bases sitting between them. This chain links TRBV18 with TRBJ1-2; no firm D call. Sequenced material: peripheral blood. The TCR comes from a woman older than 75 with acute or convalescent COVID-19. CDR3 sequence (DNA): TGTGCCAGCTCACCACGTGATCTAGCCTTGGGCATGGGTGGCTACACCTTC. Protein sequence: CASSPRDLALGMGGYTF.